This T cell receptor beta chain was observed in a study of cytomegalovirus exposure and HLA in healthy donors. A multiplex PCR was run with 60 Vbeta primers and 13 Jbeta primers. TCRdb's copy holds only in-frame clones and misses some; the assay was immunoSEQ multiplex PCR. The sample gives under 200,000 clones, roughly 79% of which show up once; roughly 1.6% is in the top ten. These donors counted as nominally healthy when sampled, but unrecorded immune exposures were likely. V was clipped by 6 bases and J by 0 bases; unmatched bases: 10. Germline loops: CDR1 ENHRY, CDR2 SYGVKD. CDR3 size: 18 residues.

This TCR derives from a man between 40 and 49 years old in good health and CMV-seronegative. Sequencing was done on a sample of PBMCs. V usage is TRBV10-3 and J usage is TRBJ2-1; TRBD2 agrees at 11 bases. The CDR3 reads CAIRQPGLADSSYNEQFF. In DNA form, the CDR3 reads TGTGCCATCAGGCAGCCGGGACTAGCGGATAGCTCCTACAATGAGCAGTTCTTC.